Included here is one T cell receptor (beta chain) sequence, with context. No antigen is known for it. This record belongs to a study of neoadjuvant anti-PD-1 for oral cavity cancer. Study-wide background: Patients without progression received a fourth nivolumab dose around day 43, then surgical resection on days 50-56.

Overall study results and limits: PBMC Gini-index clonality exceeded responders' in non-responders post-nivolumab.

V lost 1 base and J lost 7, with 17 bases in between. The CDR3 is made up of 14 amino acids. Germline V gene data show CDR1 as GTSNPN and CDR2 as SVGIG (reference sequence). Clones were read by immunoSEQ multiplex PCR, and TCRdb kept only the in-frame ones, dropping some. The profile shows approximately 15,000 clones, 66% of them singletons. This sequence joins TRBV30 and TRBJ2-7; D possibly uses TRBD1 or TRBD2 (5 bases each). The source was PBMCs, collected before nivolumab (anti-PD-1) treatment. This TCR was sampled from a person between 40 and 79 years old with oral cavity squamous cell carcinoma. Written as DNA, the CDR3 is TGTGCCTGGAGTGGGACAAGGAGTACGGGGGAGCAGTACTTC. It specifies CAWSGTRSTGEQYF.